This TCR beta chain was captured in a study of blood T cell repertoires in COVID-19. About the research overall: Samples came from the United States, Italy and Spain, spanning acute and convalescent COVID-19. PBMCs, B-cell-depleted T cells, or T cells were the source of the cDNA or gDNA that made up the material.

The sample holds one count of this clone. In the authors' methods: How many nucleated cells were present was estimated from reference gene primer amplification. Sequencing used immunoSEQ multiplex PCR; TCRdb keeps in-frame clones, though not all of them. Clone size and V and J calls were adopted from that table, with D and trimming inferred from the DNA. The sample yields around 370,000 clones, under 95% seen once. V lost 2 bases to trimming and J lost 8 bases, with 10 bases between them. The CDR3 has 12 residues. CDR1 and CDR2 (germline): GTSNPN, SVGIG (reference sequence). The clonotype was recovered from a woman between 18 and 30 years old who had recovered from COVID-19. The rearrangement uses TRBV30 and TRBJ2-1, with D possibly TRBD1 on 5 matching bases. Sequences were obtained from peripheral blood. The CDR3 sequence is CAWSPRGDEQFF. The CDR3 DNA reads as TGTGCCTGGAGTCCAAGGGGCGATGAGCAGTTCTTC. The full variable domain, completed using reference TRBV30 and TRBJ2-1, is SQTIHQWPATLVQPVGSPLSLECTVEGTSNPNLYWYRQAAGRGLQLLFYSVGIGQISSEVPQNLSASRPQDRQFILSSKKLLLSDSGFYLCAWSPRGDEQFFGPGTRLTVL.